This paragraph covers one TCR beta chain sequence. The target antigen is unknown. This record comes from a study of PD-1 blockade in classical Hodgkin lymphoma. Broader study findings: With respect to the repertoire differences, their causes, possibly disease activity or prior therapy, remain undefined. TCR diversity in CD4+, not CD8+, cells rose significantly by C4D1.

Method: immunoSEQ multiplex PCR; TCRdb's copy keeps in-frame clones and lacks some. The table includes under 20,000 clones, 70% to 85% detected once. Germline CDR1 is MGHRA and CDR2 is YSYEKL. The V segment lost 3 bases and the J segment 8 bases; nucleotides outside the gene matches: 3. This CDR3 comprises 13 residues. Brentuximab vedotin exposure varied among the patients, all of whom had relapsed after autologous stem cell transplantation. The rearrangement links TRBV4-1 to TRBJ2-1; 8 bases align to TRBD2. This sequence was found in a human donor with classical Hodgkin lymphoma. This specimen was peripheral blood mononuclear cells (PBMCs), taken at baseline. Written as DNA, the CDR3 is TGCGCCAGCAGCCATCGGGGGGGGGATGAGCAGTTCTTC. Translation gives CASSHRGGDEQFF.